Included here is one T cell receptor beta chain sequence, with context. Its specificity is unknown. The data were taken from a study of cytomegalovirus exposure and HLA in healthy donors. The study, taken as a whole, reports: TCR beta V- and J-gene trimming was later associated with a missense DCLRE1C variant. Some V segments, TRBV6-2 and TRBV6-3 among them, were indistinguishable and were therefore excluded.

The PCR made use of 60 Vbeta and 13 Jbeta primers. Clones were read by immunoSEQ multiplex PCR, and TCRdb kept only the in-frame ones, dropping some. This listing includes about 84,000 clones. Germline V lookup: CDR1 MNHNY, CDR2 SVGAGI (reference sequence). V was pared by 4 bases and J by 5 bases, with 8 bases of the junction left unmatched. The CDR3 runs to 15 residues. What was sequenced was PBMCs. The rearrangement links TRBV6-6 to TRBJ1-2, with 9 bases aligning to TRBD1. The clonotype comes from a man aged 45-65 years in good health and CMV-seronegative. This CDR3 reads CASSSPGQGAYGYTF. The CDR3 DNA is TGTGCCAGCAGTTCCCCGGGACAGGGTGCATATGGCTACACCTTC.